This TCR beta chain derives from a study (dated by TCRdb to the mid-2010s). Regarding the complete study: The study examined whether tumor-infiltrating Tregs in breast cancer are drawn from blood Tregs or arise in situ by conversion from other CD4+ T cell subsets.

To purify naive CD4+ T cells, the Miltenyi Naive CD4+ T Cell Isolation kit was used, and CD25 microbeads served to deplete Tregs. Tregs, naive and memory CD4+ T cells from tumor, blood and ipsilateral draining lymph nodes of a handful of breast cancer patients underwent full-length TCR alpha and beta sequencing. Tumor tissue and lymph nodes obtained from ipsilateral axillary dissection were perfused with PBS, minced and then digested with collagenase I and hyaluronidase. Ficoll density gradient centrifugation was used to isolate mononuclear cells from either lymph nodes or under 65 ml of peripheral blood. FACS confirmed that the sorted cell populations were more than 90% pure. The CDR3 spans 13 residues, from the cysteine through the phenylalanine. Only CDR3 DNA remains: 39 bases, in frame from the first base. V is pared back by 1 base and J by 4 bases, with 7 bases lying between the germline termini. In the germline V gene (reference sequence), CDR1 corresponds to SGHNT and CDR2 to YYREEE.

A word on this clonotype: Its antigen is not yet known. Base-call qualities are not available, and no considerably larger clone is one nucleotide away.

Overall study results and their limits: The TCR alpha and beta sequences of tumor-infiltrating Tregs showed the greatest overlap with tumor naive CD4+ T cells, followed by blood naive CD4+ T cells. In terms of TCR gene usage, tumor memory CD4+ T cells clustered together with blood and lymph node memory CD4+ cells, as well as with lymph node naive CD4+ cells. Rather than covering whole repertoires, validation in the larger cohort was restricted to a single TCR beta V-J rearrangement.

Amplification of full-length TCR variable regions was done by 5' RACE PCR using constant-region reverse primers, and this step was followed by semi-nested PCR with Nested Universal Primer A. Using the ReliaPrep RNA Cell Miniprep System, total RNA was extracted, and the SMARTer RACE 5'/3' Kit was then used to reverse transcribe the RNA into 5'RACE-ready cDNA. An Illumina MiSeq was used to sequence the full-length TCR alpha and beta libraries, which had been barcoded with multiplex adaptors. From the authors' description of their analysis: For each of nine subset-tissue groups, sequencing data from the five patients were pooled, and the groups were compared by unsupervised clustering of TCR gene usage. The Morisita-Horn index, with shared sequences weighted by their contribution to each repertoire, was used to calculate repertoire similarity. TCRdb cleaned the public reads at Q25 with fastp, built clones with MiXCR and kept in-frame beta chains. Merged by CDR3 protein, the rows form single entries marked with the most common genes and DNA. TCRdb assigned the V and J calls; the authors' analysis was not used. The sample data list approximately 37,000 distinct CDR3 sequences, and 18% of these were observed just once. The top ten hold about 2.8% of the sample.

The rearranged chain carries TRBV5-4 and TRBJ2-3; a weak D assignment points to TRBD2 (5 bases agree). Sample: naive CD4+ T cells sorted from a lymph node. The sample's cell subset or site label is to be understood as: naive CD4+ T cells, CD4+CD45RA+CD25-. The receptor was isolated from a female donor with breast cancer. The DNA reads TGTGCCAGCAGCTTGAAGGGAGCAGATACGCAGTATTTT. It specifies CASSLKGADTQYF.